Each of the 27 T cell receptor beta chains below was sequenced from the same sample in a study of technical replicates of blood from several donors. The method was immunoSEQ multiplex PCR; TCRdb's version includes in-frame clones alone and lacks a portion of them. The table lists tens of thousands of clones, about 90% of them singletons. Sequencing input: PBMCs. The source of these receptors is a human donor in good health. Some clones in this sample may be carry-over from other donors' samples.

The chain uses TRBV19 and TRBJ1-2; TRBD1 agrees at 7 bases. The CDR3 covers 14 residues. Germline V gene sequence: CDR1 LNHDA, CDR2 SQIVND (reference sequence). Trimming took 3 bases from V and 4 from J; bases not matched to a gene: 5. CDR3 sequence (DNA): TGTGCCAGTAGTATGGGACAGACCAGCTATGGCTACACCTTC. It codes for CASSMGQTSYGYTF.

The CDR3 DNA follows: TGCGCCAGCAGCTGGCGAGCGGGGGCCACAGATACGCAGTATTTT. Protein product: CASSWRAGATDTQYF. The rearrangement joins TRBV5-1 to TRBJ2-3, with TRBD2 matching over 8 bases. Per germline, CDR1 SGHRS and CDR2 YFSETQ. The length of the CDR3 is 15 residues. After removal of 3 bases from V and 2 bases from J, the junction contained 5 bases not matched to a gene. Complete variable domain (other parts from reference TRBV5-1 and TRBJ2-3): KAGVTQTPRYLIKTRGQQVTLSCSPISGHRSVSWYQQTPGQGLQFLFEYFSETQRNKGNFPGRFSGRQFSNSRSEMNVSTLELGDSALYLCASSWRAGATDTQYFGPGTRLTVL.

This chain links TRBV7-9 with TRBJ2-7; possible D gene TRBD1, 10 bases. Trimming shortened V by 5 bases and J by 7 bases, and 27 bases separated the two germline ends. The germline V gene encodes CDR1 SEHNR and CDR2 FQNEAQ (reference sequence). This CDR3 region has 17 residues. CDR3 sequence: CASSGRDRGGLAIEQYF. CDR3 DNA sequence: TGTGCCAGCAGCGGCCGGGACAGGGGCGGACTAGCGATAGAGCAGTACTTC.

The rearrangement links TRBV7-9 to TRBJ2-7; the match to TRBD1 covers 12 bases. The J segment lost 3 bases and the V segment lost 5 bases, leaving 5 bases of the junction unmatched. CDR1 is SEHNR, CDR2 FQNEAQ, per germline (reference sequence). CDR3 length equals 15 residues. The CDR3: CASSNRDRGLYEQYF. CDR3 nucleotide sequence: TGTGCCAGCAGCAACCGGGACAGGGGGCTCTACGAGCAGTACTTC. Using reference TRBV7-9 and TRBJ2-7 for the parts outside the CDR3, the full variable domain is DTGVSQNPRHKITKRGQNVTFRCDPISEHNRLYWYRQTLGQGPEFLTYFQNEAQLEKSRLLSDRFSAERPKGSFSTLEIQRTEQGDSAMYLCASSNRDRGLYEQYFGPGTRLTVT.

V usage is TRBV5-4 and J usage is TRBJ2-3; possibly TRBD2 for D (6 bases). Germline V gene sequence: CDR1 SGHNT, CDR2 YYREEE (reference sequence). The CDR3 runs 11 residues. Trimming removed 5 bases from V and 12 bases from J, with 13 bases in between. The CDR3 protein is CASRGGMIQYF. CDR3 DNA sequence: TGTGCCAGCAGGGGAGGAATGATACAGTATTTT.

The CDR3 DNA reads TGTGCCAGCAGCCACATTCTAGACTACGAGCAGTACTTC. It translates to CASSHILDYEQYF. The chain uses TRBV14 and TRBJ2-7, with D hard to call. Germline V lookup: CDR1 SGHDN, CDR2 FVKESK. This CDR3 contains 13 residues. Between the trimmed V and J ends, which lost 3 bases and 3 bases, there was a span of 9 bases.

The count of this clone is one. V usage is TRBV4-1 and J usage is TRBJ2-1, with D possibly matching TRBD2 (6 bases). Trimming removed 0 bases at V and 5 bases at J, with 14 bases between. The germline CDR1 and CDR2 sequences are MGHRA and YSYEKL. The CDR3 spans 16 residues. CDR3 DNA: TGCGCCAGCAGCCAAGATGGTGGGACTCGACACAATGAGCAGTTCTTC. Residues: CASSQDGGTRHNEQFF.

The CDR3 region has the DNA TGTGCCAGCAGCGCCCCATCGGGAGAGACCCAGTACTTC. Its protein is CASSAPSGETQYF. The genes are TRBV9 and TRBJ2-5, with unresolved D. Germline CDR1 reads SGDLS; CDR2 reads YYNGEE. The CDR3 is made up of 13 amino acids. V lost 3 bases and J 4 bases, leaving 10 bases between the germline ends.

This chain connects TRBV15 to TRBJ1-3; no firm D call. CDR1 LNHNV and CDR2 YYDKDF come from the germline V gene (reference sequence). V lost 1 base and J lost 1, with 8 bases in between. The CDR3 consists of 15 residues. This CDR3 reads CATSRGAPSGNTIYF. CDR3 nucleotide sequence: TGTGCCACCAGCAGAGGCGCGCCTTCTGGAAACACCATATATTTT. Drawing the rest from reference TRBV15 and TRBJ1-3, the complete variable domain is DAMVIQNPRYQVTQFGKPVTLSCSQTLNHNVMYWYQQKSSQAPKLLFHYYDKDFNNEADTPDNFQSRRPNTSFCFLDIRSPGLGDTAMYLCATSRGAPSGNTIYFGEGSWLTVV.

The V gene is TRBV7-6, the J gene TRBJ1-1; no firm D call. The V gene's germline CDR1 is SGHVS and CDR2 FNYEAQ. The CDR3 runs 12 residues. V was shortened by 5 bases and J by 6 bases, with 10 bases between the two germline ends. The CDR3 sequence is CASSNGEAEAFF. For the CDR3, the DNA is TGTGCCAGCAGCAACGGGGAGGCTGAAGCTTTCTTT.

V is TRBV5-4 and J is TRBJ2-7, with 14 bases fitting TRBD2. V shed 0 bases, J shed 6 bases, and the junction held 2 bases outside the gene matches. The germline CDR1 and CDR2 sequences are SGHNT and YYREEE (reference sequence). The CDR3 extends over 15 amino acids. CDR3 sequence reads: CASSLEGLAGVEQYF. The DNA for the CDR3 is TGTGCCAGCAGCTTGGAGGGACTAGCGGGAGTCGAGCAGTACTTC.

The chain uses TRBV25-1 and TRBJ1-2; 11 bases are shared with TRBD1. V gave up 4 bases and J gave up 3 bases; unmatched junction bases: 4. This CDR3 contains 15 residues. Germline-derived CDR1 and CDR2 are MGHDK and SYGVNS. CDR3 sequence reads: CASSARTGGYYGYTF. The CDR3 DNA sequence: TGTGCCAGCAGTGCCCGGACAGGGGGCTACTATGGCTACACCTTC.

The count of this clone is one. V gene TRBV6-5 combines with J gene TRBJ2-7; maybe TRBD1 (8 bases). V lost 2 bases to trimming and J lost 1 base, with 15 bases between them. The CDR3 sequence is 16 residues long. The V gene's germline CDR1 is MNHEY and CDR2 SVGAGI. The CDR3 spells CASSYGGGQASYEQYF. The CDR3 bases are TGTGCCAGCAGTTACGGGGGGGGACAGGCATCCTACGAGCAGTACTTC.

This clone was found once. A read error may account for a junction end that differs from germline. The V and J genes are TRBV5-4 and TRBJ2-7; a weak D match, TRBD2 (6 bases). CDR3 length equals 10 residues. The V gene's germline CDR1 is SGHNT and CDR2 YYREEE (reference sequence). CDR3 residues: CASSDRTGAF. CDR3 DNA sequence: TGTGCCAGCAGCGATAGGACGGGAGCCTTC. The entire variable domain, with the rest obtained from reference TRBV5-4 and TRBJ2-7, is as follows: ETGVTQSPTHLIKTRGQQVTLRCSSQSGHNTVSWYQQALGQGPQFIFQYYREEENGRGNFPPRFSGLQFPNYSSELNVNALELDDSALYLCASSDRTGAFGPGTRLTVT.

V and J are TRBV19 and TRBJ1-1; 7 nucleotides align to TRBD1. V was clipped by 3 bases and J by 5 bases; unmatched bases: 12. The CDR3 consists of 16 residues. The V gene's germline CDR1 is LNHDA and CDR2 SQIVND (reference sequence). CDR3: CASSIGTAPGGTEAFF. The CDR3 DNA is TGTGCCAGTAGTATTGGGACAGCCCCTGGTGGGACTGAAGCTTTCTTT.

This chain uses TRBV16 with TRBJ1-2; 11 bases line up with TRBD1. V trimming: 2 bases; J trimming: 6 bases; junction bases outside the gene matches: 8. Germline CDR1 is KGHSY and CDR2 is FQNENV. The CDR3 sequence is 16 residues long. CDR3 protein: CASSQRTGGFLDGYTF. CDR3 in DNA: TGTGCCAGCAGCCAACGGACAGGGGGCTTCTTGGATGGCTACACCTTC.

The chain uses TRBV19 and TRBJ2-2, with D unclear. Germline V gives CDR1 LNHDA, CDR2 SQIVND (reference sequence). There are 14 residues in the CDR3. V lost 3 bases, J lost 2 bases, and 7 bases lay in between. The CDR3 reads CASSISFNTGELFF. The CDR3 DNA reads TGTGCCAGTAGTATCTCCTTTAACACCGGGGAGCTGTTTTTT.

The rearrangement links TRBV4-1 to TRBJ2-3; 8 nucleotides line up with TRBD1. With V trimmed by 0 bases and J by 4 bases, 3 bases remained unmatched. The CDR3 has 15 amino acids. Germline V lookup: CDR1 MGHRA, CDR2 YSYEKL. In DNA form, the CDR3 reads TGCGCCAGCAGCCAAGAAGACAGGGGTTCAGATACGCAGTATTTT. The encoded protein is CASSQEDRGSDTQYF.

In its sample, this clone was seen once. This chain connects TRBV7-3 to TRBJ2-7; 7 nucleotides match TRBD1. This CDR3 is built from 14 residues. Per the germline V gene, CDR1 is SGHTA and CDR2 is FQGTGA. V was pared by 6 bases and J by 0 bases, with 5 bases of the junction left unmatched. This CDR3 reads CASSPGTDSYEQYF. The CDR3 DNA is TGTGCCAGCAGTCCCGGGACAGACTCCTACGAGCAGTACTTC.

This clone has just one count. This sequence joins TRBV29-1 and TRBJ2-3, with 7 bases matching TRBD2. Per germline, CDR1 SQVTM and CDR2 ANQGSEA. The CDR3 covers 13 residues. V shed 5 bases, J shed 2 bases, and the junction held 4 bases outside the gene matches. CDR3: CSVLRDYTDTQYF. For the CDR3, the DNA is TGCAGCGTTCTCCGGGACTACACAGATACGCAGTATTTT.

DNA for the CDR3: TGTGCCAGCAGCCTAGCGGTACGCACAGATACGCAGTATTTT. Its protein product is CASSLAVRTDTQYF. The V call is TRBV2, the J call TRBJ2-3; 7 bases match TRBD2. Germline CDR1 and CDR2: SNHLY and FYNNEI. The CDR3 has 14 amino acids. Trimming at V came to 6 bases and at J to 1 base, leaving 4 bases not matched to a gene.

The J gene is TRBJ2-5, the V gene TRBV11-2; possible D gene TRBD2, 5 bases. Trimming shortened V by 0 bases and J by 8 bases, and 7 bases separated the two germline ends. CDR1 is SGHAT, CDR2 FQNNGV, per germline. CDR3 length: 12 residues. The CDR3 reads CASSLDSGTQYF. The CDR3 DNA is TGTGCCAGCAGCTTAGATTCGGGAACCCAGTACTTC.

This chain uses TRBV18 with TRBJ1-1, with D hard to call. The V gene's germline CDR1 is KGHSH and CDR2 LQKENI. V lost 2 bases to trimming and J lost 0 bases, with 10 bases between them. The CDR3 has 15 amino acids. Here the CDR3 DNA reads TGTGCCAGCTCACCAAGTATCATAGTGAACACTGAAGCTTTCTTT. Its protein is CASSPSIIVNTEAFF.

The chain recombines TRBV28 with TRBJ2-7; 7 bases agree with TRBD1. Germline V CDR1 and CDR2: MDHEN, SYDVKM. V shed 5 bases, J shed 6 bases, and the junction held 7 bases outside the gene matches. This CDR3 spans 13 amino acids. CDR3 sequence (DNA): TGTGCCAGCAGTAGATACAGGGGTGGCGAGCAGTACTTC. Its protein is CASSRYRGGEQYF.

The chain carries TRBV11-2 and TRBJ2-5, with 9 positions matching TRBD1. Germline CDR1 reads SGHAT; CDR2 reads FQNNGV. J was trimmed by 5 bases and V by 5 bases; bases with no gene match: 9. This CDR3 is built from 15 residues. The CDR3 nucleotides are TGTGCCAGCAGCCCGGGGACAGGGCCGGGCGAGACCCAGTACTTC. Residues: CASSPGTGPGETQYF.

The J gene is TRBJ2-5, the V gene TRBV25-1, with TRBD1 as a possible D gene (6 bases). V gave up 2 bases and J gave up 3 bases, with 10 bases separating them. The CDR3 contains 14 residues. In germline, CDR1 is MGHDK, CDR2 SYGVNS. In nucleotides, the CDR3 is TGTGCCAGCAGTGAACAGGGGAAGGAAGAGACCCAGTACTTC. Translating it yields CASSEQGKEETQYF.

This chain joins TRBV5-6 and TRBJ1-2; possibly TRBD1 for D (5 bases). The CDR3 totals 12 residues. Germline assignment: CDR1 SGHDT and CDR2 YYEEEE. V shed 6 bases and J shed 8 bases, with 14 bases lying between them. The CDR3 is CASTQTDLGYTF. The CDR3 DNA sequence: TGTGCCAGCACCCAGACAGACTTAGGCTACACCTTC. Full variable domain (rest looked up from reference TRBV5-6 and TRBJ1-2): DAGVTQSPTHLIKTRGQQVTLRCSPKSGHDTVSWYQQALGQGPQFIFQYYEEEERQRGNFPDRFSGHQFPNYSSELNVNALLLGDSALYLCASTQTDLGYTFGSGTRLTVV.